Below are 26 T cell receptor beta chains sequenced from a single sample in a study of T cell clonality in common variable immunodeficiency. Study results and caveats: Reportedly, TCR beta sequences from common variable immunodeficiency showed fewer deletions and N-nucleotide insertions.

The antigens these receptors bind are not known. The protocol was immunoSEQ multiplex PCR, while the TCRdb copy is restricted to in-frame clones and leaves out a portion. Listed for the sample are around 30,000 clones, none seen a single time. Sequencing was performed on peripheral blood mononuclear cells. The receptor set was obtained from a human donor with common variable immunodeficiency.

This clone appeared a few times. The read ends 3 residues early relative to the CDR3; the germline J gene fills the gap. The V gene is TRBV19, the J gene TRBJ2-7; 7 bases map to TRBD1. The CDR3 spans 14 residues. Germline CDR1 reads LNHDA; CDR2 reads SQIVND (reference sequence). The ends lost 1 base at V and 3 bases at J; junction bases unmatched: 3. The covered CDR3 bases are TGTGCCAGTAGTATAGTTGACAGGGACTACGAG. It yields the protein CASSIVDRDYE. The entire CDR3 reads CASSIVDRDYEQYF.

The table lists this clone with many counts. The sequenced fragment ends 3 residues before the CDR3 boundary, so the rest is inferred from the germline J gene. This chain connects TRBV29-1 to TRBJ2-1; 7 positions agree with TRBD2. V was clipped by 6 bases and J by 4 bases; unmatched bases: 9. Germline values: CDR1 SQVTM, CDR2 ANQGSEA. This CDR3 contains 14 residues. The CDR3 reads CSVLSGLRYNEQFF. The DNA read from the CDR3 is TGCAGCGTCCTTAGCGGGCTCCGGTACAATGAG.

This clone was seen ten or more times. The read ends 3 residues before the CDR3 terminus; that terminus is restored from the germline J gene. This sequence joins TRBV5-1 and TRBJ1-1; 9 bases agree with TRBD1. Trimming removed 0 bases from V and 5 bases from J; junction bases left unmatched: 2. Germline CDR1 SGHRS, CDR2 YFSETQ. CDR3 length: 14 amino acids. CDR3 region: CASSLGTGATEAFF. CDR3 bases read: TGCGCCAGCAGCTTGGGGACAGGGGCAACTGAA.

In this sample, this clone turned up many times. The read halts 3 residues ahead of the CDR3 end, with the missing end drawn from the germline J gene. This sequence joins TRBV6-1 and TRBJ1-4; D remains unclear. The CDR3 length is 16 residues. Looked up from germline, CDR1 is MNHNS and CDR2 is SASEGT. V shed 2 bases and J shed 0 bases, with 10 bases lying between them. The sequenced CDR3 bases are TGTGCCAGCAGTGAATTCTGGTCAGCAACTAATGAAAAA. Its protein product is CASSEFWSATNEK. The full CDR3 reads CASSEFWSATNEKLFF.

This clone was picked up many times. The sequenced fragment ends 3 residues before the CDR3 boundary, so the rest is inferred from the germline J gene. The chain carries TRBV20-1 and TRBJ2-7; D is undetermined. Trimming pared 1 base from V and 6 bases from J, leaving 16 bases between. Germline CDR1 DFQATT, CDR2 SNEGSKA (reference sequence). The CDR3 covers 14 residues. CDR3 in amino acids: CSARALNTLSEQYF. The CDR3 DNA, read in part, is TGCAGTGCTAGAGCCTTGAATACGCTAAGCGAG.

This clone showed up just a few times. The CDR3 end is not reached by the read, which stops 3 residues before it; the germline J gene fills it in. The chain carries TRBV30 and TRBJ2-7, with 9 bases that match TRBD1. The CDR3 consists of 12 residues. J gave up 4 bases and V 6 bases, and 4 bases lay outside the gene matches. From germline, CDR1 is GTSNPN and CDR2 SVGIG (reference sequence). Incomplete CDR3 DNA: TGTGCCTGCGGGACAGGGAAATACGAG. It translates to CACGTGKYE. The whole CDR3 region reads CACGTGKYEQYF. Using reference TRBV30 and TRBJ2-7 for the parts outside the CDR3, the full variable domain is SQTIHQWPATLVQPVGSPLSLECTVEGTSNPNLYWYRQAAGRGLQLLFYSVGIGQISSEVPQNLSASRPQDRQFILSSKKLLLSDSGFYLCACGTGKYEQYFGPGTRLTVT.

This clone was seen more than once but under ten times. A read error may account for a junction end that differs from germline. The read ends 3 residues shy of where the CDR3 ends; the end is completed using the germline J gene. V usage is TRBV7-9 and J usage is TRBJ2-1; D gene unclear. Germline CDR1 SEHNR, CDR2 FQNEAQ (reference sequence). The CDR3 spans 13 residues. Incomplete CDR3 DNA: TGTTCCAGCAGCCCCCCAGGATACAATGAG. This translates into CSSSPPGYNE. The CDR3 in full is CSSSPPGYNEQFF.

This clone was found many times. The CDR3 end is not reached by the read, which stops 3 residues before it; the germline J gene fills it in. The chain carries TRBV29-1 and TRBJ1-2, with a tentative D call TRBD1 (6 bases). Trimming shortened V by 0 bases and J by 0 bases, and 17 bases separated the two germline ends. The CDR3 covers 17 residues. Germline CDR1 and CDR2: SQVTM and ANQGSEA. This CDR3 is CSVEDFLGGHPNYGYTF. The CDR3 bases that were read are TGCAGCGTTGAAGATTTTCTTGGGGGCCACCCTAACTATGGC. The full variable domain, rest sourced from reference TRBV29-1 and TRBJ1-2, is SAVISQKPSRDICQRGTSLTIQCQVDSQVTMMFWYRQQPGQSLTLIATANQGSEATYESGFVIDKFPISRPNLTFSTLTVSNMSPEDSSIYLCSVEDFLGGHPNYGYTFGSGTRLTVV.

In regard to this clone: Read sequence stops 3 residues before the CDR3 end, and the germline J gene provides the missing end. The rearrangement links TRBV19 to TRBJ2-2, with D tentatively TRBD1 (5 bases). V lost 6 bases, J lost 4 bases, and 9 bases lay in between. From germline, CDR1 is LNHDA and CDR2 SQIVND (reference sequence). This CDR3 comprises 13 residues. CDR3 sequence: CASSGHLTGELFF. Incomplete CDR3 DNA: TGTGCCAGTAGCGGACACCTCACCGGGGAG.

Many counts were recorded for this clone. The CDR3 goes on 3 residues after the read ends, and that part is filled in from the germline J gene. Other DNA sequences in this sample translate to the same CDR3. The rearrangement joins TRBV18 to TRBJ1-1; D is unclear. CDR1 KGHSH and CDR2 LQKENI come from the germline V gene. CDR3 size: 13 residues. V lost 1 base, J lost 2 bases, and 5 bases lay in between. The part of the CDR3 DNA that was read is TGTGCCAGCTCACCACAGGTTAACACTGAA. It translates to CASSPQVNTE. The whole CDR3 region reads CASSPQVNTEAFF.

As concerns this clone: The read comes to an end 3 residues before the CDR3 does, leaving the germline J gene to fill in the end. The chain combines TRBV20-1 with TRBJ2-5, with D perhaps given as TRBD1 or TRBD2 (6 bases each). Germline V gives CDR1 DFQATT, CDR2 SNEGSKA (reference sequence). The CDR3 spans 14 residues. Trimming left V 1 base short and J 5 bases short, with 14 bases between. The CDR3 reads CSARGRGTMETQYF. Partial CDR3 DNA: TGCAGTGCTAGAGGTCGCGGGACAATGGAGACC.

This clone has just a few counts. The CDR3 bases that were read are TGCAGTGCTGAGTCCACCGGCGCGGTC. This codes for CSAESTGAV. The whole CDR3 protein reads CSAESTGAVIYF. This chain connects TRBV20-1 to TRBJ1-3; D ambiguous. The missing CDR3 end, 3 residues past where the read stops, is filled in from the germline J gene. Germline loops: CDR1 DFQATT, CDR2 SNEGSKA (reference sequence). The CDR3 is made up of 12 amino acids.

As for this clone: An end of the junction differs from the germline gene, which may be a read error. Sequencing ends 3 residues short of the CDR3 end; the germline J gene provides the rest. The gene calls are TRBV5-6 and TRBJ1-2, with a possible D match to TRBD1 (5 bases). The CDR3 consists of 13 residues. CDR1 is SGHDT, CDR2 YYEEEE, per germline. CDR3 sequence: CVSSLGRAGGYTF. The part of the CDR3 DNA that was read is TGTGTCAGCAGCTTGGGCAGGGCTGGGGGC.

This clone was detected ten times or more. The read halts 3 residues ahead of the CDR3 end, with the missing end drawn from the germline J gene. This chain joins TRBV2 and TRBJ2-3; 7 nucleotides line up with TRBD1. The CDR3 has 15 residues. Germline loops: CDR1 SNHLY, CDR2 FYNNEI. V shed 4 bases and J 0 bases; nucleotides not matched to a gene: 4. CDR3 bases read: TGTGCCAGCAGTGCCTGGGACAGTAGCACAGATACG. Translated: CASSAWDSSTDT. From start to end, the CDR3 is CASSAWDSSTDTQYF.

In regard to this clone: With the read ending 3 residues before the CDR3 end, the germline J gene is used to fill in that end. The rearrangement joins TRBV5-6 to TRBJ2-7; D possibly corresponds to TRBD1 (5 bases). This CDR3 has 14 amino acids. Trimming pared 1 base from V and 2 bases from J, leaving 10 bases between. CDR1 is SGHDT, CDR2 YYEEEE, per germline. The sequenced part of the CDR3 DNA is TGTGCCAGCAGCTTGTCGTCAGGGCCCTACGAG. Translation gives CASSLSSGPYE. The whole CDR3 is CASSLSSGPYEQYF.

In regard to this clone: With the read ending 3 residues before the CDR3 end, the germline J gene is used to fill in that end. The chain carries TRBV5-6 and TRBJ2-7, with D perhaps matching TRBD1 (6 bases). V was clipped by 4 bases and J by 0 bases, with 14 bases between them. Germline V gene lookup returns CDR1 SGHDT and CDR2 YYEEEE. This CDR3 comprises 15 residues. The CDR3: CASSLQGLSSYEQYF. The CDR3 DNA, read in part, is TGTGCCAGCAGCCTACAGGGCCTGAGCTCCTACGAG.

This clone was picked up many times. The sequenced part of the CDR3 DNA is TGCGCCAGCAGCCCCTTTTCTGACAGGACGAACACTGAA. It specifies CASSPFSDRTNTE. The whole CDR3 reads CASSPFSDRTNTEAFF. The V call is TRBV5-1, the J call TRBJ1-1; possible D gene TRBD1, 6 bases. The sequence runs out 3 residues before the end of the CDR3; the remainder is reconstructed from the germline J gene. In germline, CDR1 is SGHRS, CDR2 YFSETQ. This CDR3 is 16 amino acids long. V lost 4 bases, J lost 1 base, and 17 bases lay in between.

As concerns this clone: The CDR3 extends 3 residues past the end of the read, so its final part is completed from the germline J gene. This chain connects TRBV13 to TRBJ2-7; TRBD1 aligns across 10 bases. This CDR3 comprises 14 residues. The V and J ends lost 6 bases and 6 bases, in that order; junction bases with no gene match: 8. Germline CDR1 PRHDT, CDR2 FYEKMQ (reference sequence). The covered CDR3 bases are TGTGCCAGCAGTCTCTTGACAGGGGGCTCCGAG. It translates to CASSLLTGGSE. The entire CDR3 is CASSLLTGGSEQYF.

This clone was detected ten times or more. The CDR3 is CASSSRGGLVNIQYF. CDR3 DNA (partial): TGTGCCAGCAGCTCCCGAGGGGGACTAGTAAACATT. This chain uses TRBV7-2 with TRBJ2-4, with TRBD2 matching over 8 bases. The read ends 3 residues before the CDR3 terminus; that terminus is restored from the germline J gene. The CDR3 runs to 15 residues. J gave up 6 bases and V 4 bases, and 8 bases lay outside the gene matches. The germline CDR1 and CDR2 sequences are SGHTA and FQGNSA.

This clone was counted many times. The read comes to an end 3 residues before the CDR3 does, leaving the germline J gene to fill in the end. J is TRBJ2-4 and V is TRBV2; D not resolved. V gave up 6 bases and J gave up 3 bases, with 21 bases separating them. The V gene's germline CDR1 is SNHLY and CDR2 FYNNEI. The CDR3 runs 17 residues. This chain's CDR3 is CASSSVARFPDKNIQYF. The part of the CDR3 DNA that was read is TGTGCCAGCAGCTCCGTCGCCCGGTTCCCCGACAAAAACATT. Full variable domain (remainder filled in from reference TRBV2 and TRBJ2-4): EPEVTQTPSHQVTQMGQEVILRCVPISNHLYFYWYRQILGQKVEFLVSFYNNEISEKSEIFDDQFSVERPDGSNFTLKIRSTKLEDSAMYFCASSSVARFPDKNIQYFGAGTRLSVL.

In regard to this clone: The read ends 3 residues before the CDR3 terminus; that terminus is restored from the germline J gene. The chain is built from TRBV19 and TRBJ2-7; 7 nucleotides match TRBD1. V trimming: 5 bases; J trimming: 2 bases; junction bases outside the gene matches: 3. The CDR3 runs to 13 residues. Germline V gives CDR1 LNHDA, CDR2 SQIVND (reference sequence). The sequenced CDR3 bases are TGTGCCAGTAGTCGGGACAGAGCCTACGAG. Protein sequence: CASSRDRAYE. In full, the CDR3 reads CASSRDRAYEQYF.

This clone was seen ten or more times. The sequence runs out 3 residues before the end of the CDR3; the remainder is reconstructed from the germline J gene. The V call is TRBV10-3, the J call TRBJ2-3; tentatively, D is TRBD2 (5 bases). V was pared by 10 bases and J by 4 bases, with 12 bases between. Germline CDR1 is ENHRY and CDR2 is SYGVKD. CDR3 size: 12 residues. CDR3 region: CATSNLADTQYF. The sequenced part of the CDR3 DNA is TGTGCCACTAGCAACCTAGCAGATACG.

This clone showed up many times. The read ends 3 residues early relative to the CDR3; the germline J gene fills the gap. V gene TRBV2 combines with J gene TRBJ2-2; D remains unclear. The CDR3 consists of 13 residues. The V end lost 8 bases, the J end lost 1 base, and 8 bases lay between the germline ends. Germline loops: CDR1 SNHLY, CDR2 FYNNEI. CDR3 DNA (partial): TGTGCCAGCGGTCAGGAGAACACCGGGGAG. This codes for CASGQENTGE. The full CDR3 reads CASGQENTGELFF.

At least ten counts were recorded for this clone. Read coverage stops 3 residues before the CDR3 terminus; the germline J gene supplies the remainder. The V call is TRBV28, the J call TRBJ2-6; D gene unclear. Germline lookup yields CDR1 MDHEN and CDR2 SYDVKM. V lost 5 bases to trimming and J lost 1 base, with 15 bases between them. This CDR3 has 17 residues. CDR3 region: CASSPPLYTSGANVLTF. The part of the CDR3 DNA that was read is TGTGCCAGCAGTCCGCCGCTTTACACGTCTGGGGCCAACGTC.

This clone was recorded many times. Read data end 3 residues before the CDR3 end; the end is taken from the germline J gene. The chain combines TRBV12-3 or TRBV12-4 with TRBJ2-5, with TRBD2 matching over 8 bases. Losses at the gene ends were 4 bases for V and 4 bases for J; bases not matched to a gene: 8. The CDR3 is 15 residues long. The CDR3: CASSSWSGSTETQYF. CDR3 DNA (partial): TGTGCCAGCAGTTCCTGGAGCGGGAGTACAGAGACC.

In this sample, this clone turned up a few times. The sequenced part of the CDR3 DNA is TGCGCCAGCAGTGAGGTCGGAGGGGTACGGAGAAATGAG. Translating gives CASSEVGGVRRNE. The full CDR3 reads CASSEVGGVRRNEQFF. J is TRBJ2-1 and V is TRBV10-2, with D perhaps TRBD2 (6 bases). The read ends 3 residues early relative to the CDR3; the germline J gene fills the gap. The V end was cut by 2 bases, the J end by 7 bases, with 18 bases between. The germline V gene has CDR1 WSHSY and CDR2 SAAADI. The CDR3 totals 16 residues.